In its sample, the clone carrying this T cell receptor (beta chain) was seen a few times. The data stem from a study of blood T cell repertoires in COVID-19. Study details: Material from acute and convalescent COVID-19 was sourced from the United States, Italy and Spain. PBMCs, B-cell-depleted T cells, or T cells provided the cDNA or gDNA that made up the material.

Source study methods: From reference gene primer amplification, estimates of nucleated cell counts were derived. Sequencing was performed with immunoSEQ multiplex PCR; in TCRdb, only in-frame clones are kept and a portion is missing. V and J calls plus clone size are reproduced from that table; the DNA served to infer D and trimming. The repertoire holds 70,000 to 75,000 clones, with 90% as singletons. V lost 2 bases and J lost 15; bases outside the gene matches: 11. Per germline, CDR1 SNHLY and CDR2 FYNNEI. This CDR3 is built from 14 residues. The V and J genes are TRBV2 and TRBJ2-1; 9 bases match TRBD2. The TCR was taken from a woman between 18 and 29 years old with acute or convalescent COVID-19. Input material: peripheral blood. CDR3 loop: CASSEPAGGPRGFF. CDR3 DNA sequence: TGTGCCAGCAGTGAACCGGCGGGAGGGCCGAGGGGGTTCTTC.